Listed here are 15 T cell receptor beta chains from one sample, sequenced in a study of T-cell reconstitution after alpha-beta-depleted transplantation in children. The TCRbeta library was prepared with unique molecular identifiers. MiXCR, run by TCRdb on the PCR reads, gives a single entry per CDR3 protein. The sample contains tens of thousands of distinct CDR3 sequences, about 7% of which appear only once. Material: PBMCs from the stem cell graft donor, obtained from the stem cell graft. The receptors originated from a human donor who donated a stem cell graft to a child with acute lymphoblastic leukemia.

This rearrangement joins TRBV5-6 to TRBJ2-3, with a possible D match to TRBD1 (6 bases). Trimming took 0 bases from V and 4 from J, leaving 12 bases between them. The CDR3 spans 15 residues. CDR1 and CDR2 (germline): SGHDT, YYEEEE. DNA of the CDR3: TGTGCCAGCAGCTTGGGCCTGACAGGCTCAGATACGCAGTATTTT. Translated, it gives CASSLGLTGSDTQYF.

This clonotype was found many times. Its ends do not fully match the called genes, so a read error is possible. The V gene is TRBV9, the J gene TRBJ2-7; 7 nucleotides align to TRBD1. Germline V gene data show CDR1 as SGDLS and CDR2 as YYNGEE. The CDR3 has 15 amino acids. The CDR3 protein is CASSVENRGWGEQYF. The CDR3 DNA is TGTGCCAGTAGCGTAGAAAACAGGGGCTGGGGAGAGCAGTACTTC.

This clonotype showed up just a few times. The chain employs TRBV7-8 and TRBJ1-4; D unresolved. There are 15 residues in the CDR3. Germline CDR1 SGHVS, CDR2 FQNEAQ. V shed 3 bases and J shed 2 bases, with 10 bases lying between them. CDR3 DNA sequence: TGTGCCAGCAGCTTTAAATCTGGGACTAATGAAAAACTGTTTTTT. Amino acid sequence: CASSFKSGTNEKLFF. Filled out from reference TRBV7-8 and TRBJ1-4, the complete variable domain reads GAGVSQSPRYKVAKRGQDVALRCDPISGHVSLFWYQQALGQGPEFLTYFQNEAQLDKSGLPSDRFFAERPEGSVSTLKIQRTQQEDSAVYLCASSFKSGTNEKLFFGSGTQLSVL.

This clonotype was seen many times. The gene calls are TRBV6-2 or TRBV6-3 and TRBJ2-7, with 7 bases that match TRBD2. Looked up from germline, CDR1 is MNHEY and CDR2 is SVGEGT. The trim removed 6 bases at V and 1 base at J, leaving 9 bases unmatched. The CDR3 runs to 15 residues. CDR3 loop: CASRDTSEISYEQYF. CDR3 DNA sequence: TGTGCCAGCAGGGATACTAGCGAGATTTCCTACGAGCAGTACTTC.

CDR3 bases: TGTGCCAGCAGTTCAATCGAAGTAGAATATGGCTACACCTTC. It yields the protein CASSSIEVEYGYTF. The genes are TRBV12-3 or TRBV12-4 and TRBJ1-2; D unresolved. Trimming shortened V by 4 bases and J by 5 bases, and 14 bases separated the two germline ends. The CDR3 is made up of 14 amino acids.

V gene TRBV28 combines with J gene TRBJ2-3; TRBD1 agrees at 7 bases. This CDR3 contains 16 residues. Unmatched junction bases numbered 9, after V lost 6 bases and J lost 0 bases. The germline V gene has CDR1 MDHEN and CDR2 SYDVKM. The CDR3 region has the DNA TGTGCCAGCAGGGGAGCAGGGGGTTGGAGCACAGATACGCAGTATTTT. It yields the protein CASRGAGGWSTDTQYF. Variable domain in full (rest from reference TRBV28 and TRBJ2-3): DVKVTQSSRYLVKRTGEKVFLECVQDMDHENMFWYRQDPGLGLRLIYFSYDVKMKEKGDIPEGYSVSREKKERFSLILESASTNQTSMYLCASRGAGGWSTDTQYFGPGTRLTVL.

This clonotype occurred many times. The gene calls are TRBV10-2 and TRBJ2-3, with 7 bases lining up with TRBD2. Unmatched junction bases numbered 5, after V lost 6 bases and J lost 5 bases. Germline loops: CDR1 WSHSY, CDR2 SAAADI. The CDR3 loop spans 13 amino acids. As DNA, the CDR3 is TGCGCCAGCAGGGGGGGGAGTGGAGATACGCAGTATTTT. Its translation: CASRGGSGDTQYF.

This clonotype was picked up many times. V and J are TRBV24-1 and TRBJ2-2; TRBD2 agrees at 10 bases. The CDR3 covers 19 residues. The germline CDR1 and CDR2 sequences are KGHDR and SFDVKD. The junction had 12 bases not matched to a gene; V was cut back by 3 bases and J by 3 bases. The CDR3 here is CATSDVSGTSERYTGELFF. The CDR3 DNA reads as TGTGCCACCAGTGATGTTTCCGGGACTAGCGAACGTTACACCGGGGAGCTGTTTTTT.

This clonotype has only a few counts. The chain uses TRBV6-6 and TRBJ2-7; D may be TRBD2 (7 bases). Trimming removed 2 bases from V and 6 bases from J, with 11 bases in between. CDR1 and CDR2 from the germline V gene are MNHNY and SVGAGI (reference sequence). The CDR3 is made up of 13 amino acids. CDR3 amino acids: CASSYDRGGEQYF. The CDR3 coding sequence is TGTGCCAGCAGTTACGATAGGGGGGGCGAGCAGTACTTC.

This clonotype was seen a few times. This chain links TRBV5-1 with TRBJ2-3, with 8 bases lining up with TRBD1. Germline assignment: CDR1 SGHRS and CDR2 YFSETQ. This CDR3 comprises 17 residues. V trimming: 0 bases; J trimming: 6 bases; junction bases outside the gene matches: 12. The CDR3 region is CASSLGTGTGLSDTQYF. For the CDR3, the DNA is TGCGCCAGCAGCTTGGGGACCGGGACAGGCCTATCGGATACGCAGTATTTT.

This clonotype was seen repeatedly, ten times or more. V is TRBV20-1 and J is TRBJ2-3; possible D gene TRBD2, 6 bases. Per germline, CDR1 DFQATT and CDR2 SNEGSKA (reference sequence). There are 17 residues in the CDR3. The V end lost 3 bases, the J end lost 0 bases, and 19 bases lay between the germline ends. The DNA of the CDR3 is TGCAGTGCTAGTACGTCGGGACTGGGGATTAGCACAGATACGCAGTATTTT. Translating gives CSASTSGLGISTDTQYF.

This clonotype has only a few counts. The genes are TRBV20-1 and TRBJ2-7; 10 positions match TRBD1. The germline gives CDR1 DFQATT, CDR2 SNEGSKA (reference sequence). This CDR3 region has 15 residues. V lost 5 bases, J lost 2 bases, and 9 bases stayed unmatched. CDR3 DNA: TGCAGTGCTCGTTACCCGGGACAGGGGACCTACGAGCAGTACTTC. The encoded protein is CSARYPGQGTYEQYF.

This clonotype has a count of ten or more. The chain has TRBV9 and TRBJ2-1; 8 bases agree with TRBD2. Germline V gene data show CDR1 as SGDLS and CDR2 as YYNGEE. V lost 0 bases to trimming and J lost 10 bases; unmatched junction nucleotides: 15. The CDR3 sequence is 17 residues long. CDR3 coding DNA: TGTGCCAGCAGCGTAGATGGGTCCGGGGGGGGGCAGGCCGAGCAGTTCTTC. Protein sequence: CASSVDGSGGGQAEQFF.

This clonotype has ten or more counts. In DNA form, the CDR3 reads TGCAGTGCGAACCCATGGGCATCCTATAATTCACCCCTCCACTTT. This codes for CSANPWASYNSPLHF. The chain employs TRBV20-1 and TRBJ1-6; D unresolved. The germline gives CDR1 DFQATT, CDR2 SNEGSKA (reference sequence). The CDR3 consists of 15 residues. V was cut by 6 bases and J by 1 base, with 13 bases left in between.

The table lists this clonotype with many counts. This rearrangement joins TRBV7-2 to TRBJ2-4; D gene unclear. The CDR3 covers 14 residues. CDR1 and CDR2 from the germline V gene are SGHTA and FQGNSA. V lost 0 bases, J lost 4 bases, and 7 bases lay in between. This CDR3 reads CASSLAQIKNIQYF. For the CDR3, the DNA is TGTGCCAGCAGCTTAGCTCAGATTAAAAACATTCAGTACTTC.